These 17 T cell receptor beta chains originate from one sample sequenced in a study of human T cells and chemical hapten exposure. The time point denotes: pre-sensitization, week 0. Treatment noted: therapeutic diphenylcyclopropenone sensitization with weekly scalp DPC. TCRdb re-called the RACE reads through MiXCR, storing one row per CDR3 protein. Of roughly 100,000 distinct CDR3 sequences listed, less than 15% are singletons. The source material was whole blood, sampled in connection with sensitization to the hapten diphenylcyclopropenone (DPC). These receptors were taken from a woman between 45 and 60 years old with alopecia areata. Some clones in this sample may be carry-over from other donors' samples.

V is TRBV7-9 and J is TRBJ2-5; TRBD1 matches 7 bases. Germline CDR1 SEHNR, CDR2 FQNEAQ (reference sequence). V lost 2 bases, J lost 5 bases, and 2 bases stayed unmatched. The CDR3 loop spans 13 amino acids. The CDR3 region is CASSLNRGETQYF. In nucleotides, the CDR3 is TGTGCCAGCAGCTTAAACAGGGGTGAGACCCAGTACTTC.

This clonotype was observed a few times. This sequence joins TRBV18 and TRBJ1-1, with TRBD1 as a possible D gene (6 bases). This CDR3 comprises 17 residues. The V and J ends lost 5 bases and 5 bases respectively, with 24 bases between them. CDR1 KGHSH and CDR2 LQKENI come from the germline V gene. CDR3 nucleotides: TGTGCCAGCTCAATCGGACAGTGGGGGGACCCGACAACTGAAGCTTTCTTT. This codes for CASSIGQWGDPTTEAFF.

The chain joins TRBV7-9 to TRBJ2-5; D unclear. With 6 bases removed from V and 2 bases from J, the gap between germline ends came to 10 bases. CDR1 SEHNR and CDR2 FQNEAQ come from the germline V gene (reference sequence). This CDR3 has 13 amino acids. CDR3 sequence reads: CASSSLQQETQYF. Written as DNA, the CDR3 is TGTGCCAGCAGTTCCCTCCAACAAGAGACCCAGTACTTC.

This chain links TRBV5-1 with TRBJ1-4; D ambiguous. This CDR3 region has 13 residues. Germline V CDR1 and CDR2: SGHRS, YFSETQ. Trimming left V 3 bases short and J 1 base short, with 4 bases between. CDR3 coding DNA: TGCGCCAGCAGCTCGGAAACTAATGAAAAACTGTTTTTT. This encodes CASSSETNEKLFF.

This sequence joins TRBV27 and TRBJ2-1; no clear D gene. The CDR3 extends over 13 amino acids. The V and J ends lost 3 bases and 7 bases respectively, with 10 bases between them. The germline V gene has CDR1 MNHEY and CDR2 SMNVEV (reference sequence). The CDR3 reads CASSFSDRNEQFF. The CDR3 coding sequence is TGTGCCAGCAGTTTCTCGGACCGAAATGAGCAGTTCTTC.

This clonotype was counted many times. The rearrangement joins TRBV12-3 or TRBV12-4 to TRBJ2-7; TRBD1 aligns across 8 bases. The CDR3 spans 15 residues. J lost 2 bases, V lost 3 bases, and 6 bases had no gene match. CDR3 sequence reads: CASSFSRDRTYEQYF. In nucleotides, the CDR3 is TGTGCCAGCAGTTTTTCTCGGGACAGGACCTACGAGCAGTACTTC.

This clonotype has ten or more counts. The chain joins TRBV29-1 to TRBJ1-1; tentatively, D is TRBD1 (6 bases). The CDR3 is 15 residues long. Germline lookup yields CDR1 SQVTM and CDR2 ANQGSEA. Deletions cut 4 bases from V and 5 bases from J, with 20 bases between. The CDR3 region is CSVGFQGPRGTEAFF. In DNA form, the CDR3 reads TGCAGCGTTGGGTTTCAGGGGCCCCGAGGTACTGAAGCTTTCTTT.

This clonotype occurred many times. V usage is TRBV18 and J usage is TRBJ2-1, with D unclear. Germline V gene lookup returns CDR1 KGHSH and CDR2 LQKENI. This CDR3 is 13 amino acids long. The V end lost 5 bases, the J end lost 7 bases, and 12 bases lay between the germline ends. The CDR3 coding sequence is TGTGCCAGCTCATTCGTCAGTAGGAATGAGCAGTTCTTC. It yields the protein CASSFVSRNEQFF.

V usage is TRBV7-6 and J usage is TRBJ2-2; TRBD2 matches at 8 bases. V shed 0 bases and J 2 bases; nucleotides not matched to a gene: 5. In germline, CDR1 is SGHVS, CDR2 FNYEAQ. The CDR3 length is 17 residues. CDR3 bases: TGTGCCAGCAGCTTAGCGGCCAGCGGGAGAAACACCGGGGAGCTGTTTTTT. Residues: CASSLAASGRNTGELFF.

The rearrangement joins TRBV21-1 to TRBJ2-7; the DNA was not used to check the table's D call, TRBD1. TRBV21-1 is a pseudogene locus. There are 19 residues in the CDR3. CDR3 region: CASSKGGSFTDYFTYEQYF. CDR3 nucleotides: TGTGCCAGCAGCAAAGGGGGGAGTTTTACCGACTACTTTACCTACGAGCAGTACTTC.

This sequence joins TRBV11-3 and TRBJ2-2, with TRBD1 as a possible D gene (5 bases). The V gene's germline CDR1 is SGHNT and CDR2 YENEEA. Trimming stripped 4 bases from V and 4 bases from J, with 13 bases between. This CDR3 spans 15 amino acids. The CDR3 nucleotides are TGTGCCAGCAGCTGGGGCTTACGCGGCACCGGGGAGCTGTTTTTT. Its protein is CASSWGLRGTGELFF.

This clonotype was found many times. DNA of the CDR3: TGCGCCAGCAGCCAGGGTCCCAGCGGGGGCTACGAGCAGTACTTC. Its translation is CASSQGPSGGYEQYF. The rearrangement uses TRBV4-3 and TRBJ2-7; 8 bases line up with TRBD2. Germline CDR1 reads LGHNA; CDR2 reads YSLEER. Trimming cost V 3 bases and J 3 bases; bases outside gene matches: 7. The length of the CDR3 is 15 residues.

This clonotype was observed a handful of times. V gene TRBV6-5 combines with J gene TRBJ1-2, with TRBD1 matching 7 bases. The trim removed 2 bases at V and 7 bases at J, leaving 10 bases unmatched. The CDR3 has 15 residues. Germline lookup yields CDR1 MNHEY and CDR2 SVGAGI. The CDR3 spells CASSYQGGRSSGYTF. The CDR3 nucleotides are TGTGCCAGCAGTTACCAGGGGGGGCGATCGTCTGGCTACACCTTC.

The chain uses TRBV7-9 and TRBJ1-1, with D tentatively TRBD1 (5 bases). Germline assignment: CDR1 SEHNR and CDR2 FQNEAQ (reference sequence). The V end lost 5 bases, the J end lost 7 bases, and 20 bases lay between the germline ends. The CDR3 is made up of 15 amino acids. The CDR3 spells CASSPGRTEIDEAFF. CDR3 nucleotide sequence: TGTGCCAGCAGCCCAGGGAGGACGGAGATCGATGAAGCTTTCTTT.

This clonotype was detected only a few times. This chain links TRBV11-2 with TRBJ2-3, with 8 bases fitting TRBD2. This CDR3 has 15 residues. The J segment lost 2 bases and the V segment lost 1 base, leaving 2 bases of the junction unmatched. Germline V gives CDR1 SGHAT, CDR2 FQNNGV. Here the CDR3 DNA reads TGTGCCAGCAGCTTAGGGACTAGCATCACAGATACGCAGTATTTT. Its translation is CASSLGTSITDTQYF.

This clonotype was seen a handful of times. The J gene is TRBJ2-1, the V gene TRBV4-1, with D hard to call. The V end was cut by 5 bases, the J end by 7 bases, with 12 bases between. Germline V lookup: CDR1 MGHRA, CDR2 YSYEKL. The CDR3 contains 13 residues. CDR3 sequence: CASSSDNLNEQFF. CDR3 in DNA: TGCGCCAGCAGCTCCGACAACCTTAATGAGCAGTTCTTC.

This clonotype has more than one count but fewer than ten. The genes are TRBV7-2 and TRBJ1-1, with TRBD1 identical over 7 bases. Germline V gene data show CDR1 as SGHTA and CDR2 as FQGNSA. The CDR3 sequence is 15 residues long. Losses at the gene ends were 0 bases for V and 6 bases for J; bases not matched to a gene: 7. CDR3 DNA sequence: TGTGCCAGCAGCTTAGCTGGAGGGGGCGGTTCTGAAGCTTTCTTT. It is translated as CASSLAGGGGSEAFF. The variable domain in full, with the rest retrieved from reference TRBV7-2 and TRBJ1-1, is GAGVSQSPSNKVTEKGKDVELRCDPISGHTALYWYRQSLGQGLEFLIYFQGNSAPDKSGLPSDRFSAERTGGSVSTLTIQRTQQEDSAVYLCASSLAGGGGSEAFFGQGTRLTVV.